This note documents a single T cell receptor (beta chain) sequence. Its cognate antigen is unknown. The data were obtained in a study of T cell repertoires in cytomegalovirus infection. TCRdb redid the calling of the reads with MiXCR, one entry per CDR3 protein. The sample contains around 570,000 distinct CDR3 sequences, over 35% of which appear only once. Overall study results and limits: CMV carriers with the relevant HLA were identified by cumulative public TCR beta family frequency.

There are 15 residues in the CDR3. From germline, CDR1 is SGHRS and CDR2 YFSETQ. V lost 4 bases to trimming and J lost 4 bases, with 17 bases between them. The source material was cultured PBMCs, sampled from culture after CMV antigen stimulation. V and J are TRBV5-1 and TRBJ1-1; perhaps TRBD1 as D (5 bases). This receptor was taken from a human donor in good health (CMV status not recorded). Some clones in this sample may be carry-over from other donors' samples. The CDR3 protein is CASSDQGELGTEAFF. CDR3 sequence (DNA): TGCGCCAGCAGCGATCAAGGGGAGCTGGGCACTGAAGCTTTCTTT. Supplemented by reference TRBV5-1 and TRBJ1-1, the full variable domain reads KAGVTQTPRYLIKTRGQQVTLSCSPISGHRSVSWYQQTPGQGLQFLFEYFSETQRNKGNFPGRFSGRQFSNSRSEMNVSTLELGDSALYLCASSDQGELGTEAFFGQGTRLTVV.